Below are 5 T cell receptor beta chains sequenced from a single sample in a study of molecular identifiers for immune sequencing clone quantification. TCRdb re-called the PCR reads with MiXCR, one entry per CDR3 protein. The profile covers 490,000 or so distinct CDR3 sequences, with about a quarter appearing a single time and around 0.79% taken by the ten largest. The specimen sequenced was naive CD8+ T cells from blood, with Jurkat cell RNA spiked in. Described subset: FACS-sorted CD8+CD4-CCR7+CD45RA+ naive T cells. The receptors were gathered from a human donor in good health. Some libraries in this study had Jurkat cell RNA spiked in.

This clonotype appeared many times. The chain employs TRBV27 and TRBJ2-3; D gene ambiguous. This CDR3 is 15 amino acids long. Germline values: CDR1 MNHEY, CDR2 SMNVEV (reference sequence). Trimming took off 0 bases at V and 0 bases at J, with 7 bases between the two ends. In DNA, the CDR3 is TGTGCCAGCAGTTTATCCACCCTGAGCACAGATACGCAGTATTTT. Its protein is CASSLSTLSTDTQYF.

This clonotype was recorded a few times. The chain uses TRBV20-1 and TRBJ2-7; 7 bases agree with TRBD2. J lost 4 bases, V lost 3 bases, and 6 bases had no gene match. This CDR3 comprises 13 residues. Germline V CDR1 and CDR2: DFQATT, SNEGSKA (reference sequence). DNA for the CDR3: TGCAGTGCTAGGCCTAGCGGCGATTACGAGCAGTACTTC. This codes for CSARPSGDYEQYF.

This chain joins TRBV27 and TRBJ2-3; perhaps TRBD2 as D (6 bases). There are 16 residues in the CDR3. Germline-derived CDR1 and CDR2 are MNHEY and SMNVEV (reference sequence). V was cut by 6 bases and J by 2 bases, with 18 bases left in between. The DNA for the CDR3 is TGTGCCAGCAGGGTCTATGGGAGGCCTCCCACAGATACGCAGTATTTT. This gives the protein CASRVYGRPPTDTQYF.

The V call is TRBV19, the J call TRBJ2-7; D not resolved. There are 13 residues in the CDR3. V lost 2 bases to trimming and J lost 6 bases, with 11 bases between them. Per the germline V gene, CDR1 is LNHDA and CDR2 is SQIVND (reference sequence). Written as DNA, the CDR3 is TGTGCCAGTAGTATATTAGGTAGTGGCGAGCAGTACTTC. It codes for CASSILGSGEQYF.

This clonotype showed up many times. CDR3 in amino acids: CASTENYGYTF. DNA of the CDR3: TGTGCCAGCACAGAAAATTATGGCTACACCTTC. This chain connects TRBV6-6 to TRBJ1-2, with unresolved D. The CDR3 has 11 residues. The germline gives CDR1 MNHNY, CDR2 SVGAGI (reference sequence). The V end was cut by 7 bases, the J end by 5 bases, with 8 bases between.